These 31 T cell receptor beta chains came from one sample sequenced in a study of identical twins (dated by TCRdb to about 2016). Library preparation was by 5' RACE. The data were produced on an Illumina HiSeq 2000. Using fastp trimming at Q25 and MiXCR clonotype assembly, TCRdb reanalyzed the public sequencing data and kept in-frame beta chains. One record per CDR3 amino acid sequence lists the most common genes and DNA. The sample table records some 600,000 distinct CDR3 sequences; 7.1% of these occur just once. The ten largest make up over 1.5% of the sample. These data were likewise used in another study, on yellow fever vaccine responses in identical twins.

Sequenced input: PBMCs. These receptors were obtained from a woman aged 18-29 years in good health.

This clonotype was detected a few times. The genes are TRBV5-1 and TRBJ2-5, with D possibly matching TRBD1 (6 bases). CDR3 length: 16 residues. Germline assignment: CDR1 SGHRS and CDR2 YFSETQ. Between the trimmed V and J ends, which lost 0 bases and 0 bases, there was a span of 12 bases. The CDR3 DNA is TGCGCCAGCAGCTTGGGGGACACCTACAACCAAGAGACCCAGTACTTC. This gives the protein CASSLGDTYNQETQYF.

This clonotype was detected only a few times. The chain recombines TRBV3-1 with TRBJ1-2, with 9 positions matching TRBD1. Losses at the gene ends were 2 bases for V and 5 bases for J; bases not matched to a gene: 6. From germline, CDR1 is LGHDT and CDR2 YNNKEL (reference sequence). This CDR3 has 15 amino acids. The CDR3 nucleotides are TGTGCCAGCAGCCAACTACAGGGGGCAGAGTATGGCTACACCTTC. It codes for CASSQLQGAEYGYTF. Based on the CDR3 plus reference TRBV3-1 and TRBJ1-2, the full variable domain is DTAVSQTPKYLVTQMGNDKSIKCEQNLGHDTMYWYKQDSKKFLKIMFSYNNKELIINETVPNRFSPKSPDKAHLNLHINSLELGDSAVYFCASSQLQGAEYGYTFGSGTRLTVV.

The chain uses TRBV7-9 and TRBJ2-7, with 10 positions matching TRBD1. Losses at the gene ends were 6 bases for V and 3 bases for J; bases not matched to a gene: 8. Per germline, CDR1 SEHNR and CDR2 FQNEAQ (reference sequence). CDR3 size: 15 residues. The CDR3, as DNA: TGTGCCAGCAGGTCAGCCGGGACAGGGGACTACGAGCAGTACTTC. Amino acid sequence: CASRSAGTGDYEQYF. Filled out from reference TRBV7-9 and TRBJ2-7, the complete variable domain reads DTGVSQNPRHKITKRGQNVTFRCDPISEHNRLYWYRQTLGQGPEFLTYFQNEAQLEKSRLLSDRFSAERPKGSFSTLEIQRTEQGDSAMYLCASRSAGTGDYEQYFGPGTRLTVT.

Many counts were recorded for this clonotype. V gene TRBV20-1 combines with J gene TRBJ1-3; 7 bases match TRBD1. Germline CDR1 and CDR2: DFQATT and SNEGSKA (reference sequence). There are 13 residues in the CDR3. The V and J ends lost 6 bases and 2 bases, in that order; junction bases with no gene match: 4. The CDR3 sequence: CSAPTGAGNTIYF. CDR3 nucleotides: TGCAGTGCCCCAACAGGGGCTGGAAACACCATATATTTT.

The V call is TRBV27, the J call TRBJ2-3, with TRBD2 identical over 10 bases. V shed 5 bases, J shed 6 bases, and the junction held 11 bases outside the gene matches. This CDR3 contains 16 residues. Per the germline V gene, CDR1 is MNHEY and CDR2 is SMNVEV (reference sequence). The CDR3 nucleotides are TGTGCCAGCAGTGACTTCAGCGGGAGGGCCGGTGATACGCAGTATTTT. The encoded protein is CASSDFSGRAGDTQYF.

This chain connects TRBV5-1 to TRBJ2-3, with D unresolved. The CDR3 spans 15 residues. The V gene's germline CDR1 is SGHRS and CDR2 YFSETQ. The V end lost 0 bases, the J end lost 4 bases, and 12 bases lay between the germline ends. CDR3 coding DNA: TGCGCCAGCAGCTTGGGCTCCTCCTCGCCAGATACGCAGTATTTT. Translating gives CASSLGSSSPDTQYF. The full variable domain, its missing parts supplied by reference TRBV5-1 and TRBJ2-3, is KAGVTQTPRYLIKTRGQQVTLSCSPISGHRSVSWYQQTPGQGLQFLFEYFSETQRNKGNFPGRFSGRQFSNSRSEMNVSTLELGDSALYLCASSLGSSSPDTQYFGPGTRLTVL.

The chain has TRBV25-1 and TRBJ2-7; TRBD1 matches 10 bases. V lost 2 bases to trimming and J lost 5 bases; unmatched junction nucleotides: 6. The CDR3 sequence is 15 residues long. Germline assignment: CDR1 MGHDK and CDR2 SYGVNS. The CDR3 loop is CASSESGTGAHEQYF. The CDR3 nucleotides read TGTGCCAGCAGTGAAAGCGGGACAGGGGCCCACGAGCAGTACTTC.

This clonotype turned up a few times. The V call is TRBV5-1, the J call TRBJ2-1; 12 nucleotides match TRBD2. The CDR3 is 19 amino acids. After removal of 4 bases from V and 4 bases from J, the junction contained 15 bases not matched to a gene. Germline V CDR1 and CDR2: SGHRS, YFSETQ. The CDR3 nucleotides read TGCGCCAGCAGCCGGCCGAGGACAGTGACTAGCGGGAGTTACAATGAGCAGTTCTTC. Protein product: CASSRPRTVTSGSYNEQFF. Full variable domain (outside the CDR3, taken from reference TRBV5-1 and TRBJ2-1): KAGVTQTPRYLIKTRGQQVTLSCSPISGHRSVSWYQQTPGQGLQFLFEYFSETQRNKGNFPGRFSGRQFSNSRSEMNVSTLELGDSALYLCASSRPRTVTSGSYNEQFFGPGTRLTVL.

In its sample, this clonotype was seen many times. The CDR3 sequence: CASSGDGYNQPQHF. CDR3 in DNA: TGCGCCAGCAGCGGGGACGGATACAATCAGCCCCAGCATTTT. The chain joins TRBV5-1 to TRBJ1-5; D is possibly TRBD1 (5 bases). With 4 bases removed from V and 3 bases from J, the gap between germline ends came to 11 bases. The CDR3 has 14 residues. Germline CDR1 reads SGHRS; CDR2 reads YFSETQ.

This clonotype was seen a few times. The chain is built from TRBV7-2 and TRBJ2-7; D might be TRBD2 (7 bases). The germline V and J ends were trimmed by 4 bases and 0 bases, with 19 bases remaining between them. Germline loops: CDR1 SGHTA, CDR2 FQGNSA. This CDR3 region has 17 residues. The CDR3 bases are TGTGCCAGCAGCTCACCCCCCGGGGGAGGGGGCTCCTACGAGCAGTACTTC. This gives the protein CASSSPPGGGGSYEQYF. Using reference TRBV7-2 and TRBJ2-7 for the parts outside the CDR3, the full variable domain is GAGVSQSPSNKVTEKGKDVELRCDPISGHTALYWYRQSLGQGLEFLIYFQGNSAPDKSGLPSDRFSAERTGGSVSTLTIQRTQQEDSAVYLCASSSPPGGGGSYEQYFGPGTRLTVT.

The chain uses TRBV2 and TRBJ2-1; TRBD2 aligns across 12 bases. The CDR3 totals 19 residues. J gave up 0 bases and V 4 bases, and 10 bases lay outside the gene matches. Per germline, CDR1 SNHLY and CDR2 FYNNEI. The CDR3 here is CASSGLLAGGPRSYNEQFF. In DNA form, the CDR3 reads TGTGCCAGCAGTGGACTTCTAGCGGGGGGGCCCCGCTCCTACAATGAGCAGTTCTTC.

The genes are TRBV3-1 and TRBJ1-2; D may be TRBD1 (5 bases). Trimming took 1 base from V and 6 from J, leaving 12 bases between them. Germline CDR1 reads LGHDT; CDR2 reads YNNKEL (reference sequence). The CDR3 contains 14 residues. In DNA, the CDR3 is TGTGCCAGCAGCCAAGGAGCCGGGGGTCATGGCTACACCTTC. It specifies CASSQGAGGHGYTF.

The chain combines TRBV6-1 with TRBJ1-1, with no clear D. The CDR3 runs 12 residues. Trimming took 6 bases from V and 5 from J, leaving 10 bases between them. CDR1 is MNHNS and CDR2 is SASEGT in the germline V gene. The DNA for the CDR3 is TGTGCCAGCAGACTGAGTAGGACTGAAGCTTTCTTT. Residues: CASRLSRTEAFF.

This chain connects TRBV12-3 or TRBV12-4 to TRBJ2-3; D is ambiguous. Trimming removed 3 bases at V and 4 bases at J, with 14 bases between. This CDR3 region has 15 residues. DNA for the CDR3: TGTGCCAGCAGTTTTAATACCGTGGGCTCAGATACGCAGTATTTT. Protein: CASSFNTVGSDTQYF.

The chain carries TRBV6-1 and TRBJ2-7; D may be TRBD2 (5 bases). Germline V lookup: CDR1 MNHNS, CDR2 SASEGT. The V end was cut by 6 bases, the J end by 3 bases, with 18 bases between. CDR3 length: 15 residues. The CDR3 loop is CASRPSTAANYEQYV. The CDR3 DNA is TGTGCCAGCAGGCCATCCACAGCGGCCAACTACGAGCAGTACGTC.

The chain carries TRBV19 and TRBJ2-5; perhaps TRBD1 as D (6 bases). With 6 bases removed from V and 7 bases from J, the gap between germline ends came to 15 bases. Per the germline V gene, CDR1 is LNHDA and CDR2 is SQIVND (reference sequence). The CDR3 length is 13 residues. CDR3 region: CASSFTDSGTQYF. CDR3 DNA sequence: TGTGCCAGTAGCTTCACGGACAGTGGGACCCAGTACTTC.

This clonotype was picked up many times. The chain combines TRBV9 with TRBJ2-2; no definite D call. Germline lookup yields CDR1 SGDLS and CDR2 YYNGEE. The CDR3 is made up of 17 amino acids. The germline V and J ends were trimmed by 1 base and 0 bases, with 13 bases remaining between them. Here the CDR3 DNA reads TGTGCCAGCAGCGTAAACAGAGTTCACCCGAACACCGGGGAGCTGTTTTTT. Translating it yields CASSVNRVHPNTGELFF.

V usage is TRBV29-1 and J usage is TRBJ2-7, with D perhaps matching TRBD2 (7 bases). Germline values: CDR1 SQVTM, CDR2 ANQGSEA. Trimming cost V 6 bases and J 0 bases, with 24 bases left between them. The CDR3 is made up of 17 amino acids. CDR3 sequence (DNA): TGCAGCGTGGGGGGGCCGACGGCCAGGGGCTGCTCCTACGAGCAGTACGTC. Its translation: CSVGGPTARGCSYEQYV.

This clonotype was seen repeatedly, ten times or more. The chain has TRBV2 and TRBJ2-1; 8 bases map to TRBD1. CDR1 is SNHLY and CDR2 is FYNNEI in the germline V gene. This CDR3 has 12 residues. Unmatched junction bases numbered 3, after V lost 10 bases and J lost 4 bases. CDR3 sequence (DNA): TGTGCCAACGACAGGGGATACAATGAGCAGTTCTTC. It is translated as CANDRGYNEQFF.

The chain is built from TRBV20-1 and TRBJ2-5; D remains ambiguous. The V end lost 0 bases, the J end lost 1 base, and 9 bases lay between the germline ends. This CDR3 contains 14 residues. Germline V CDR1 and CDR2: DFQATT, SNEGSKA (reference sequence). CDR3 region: CSARDQSIQETQYF. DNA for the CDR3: TGCAGTGCTAGAGATCAGAGCATCCAAGAGACCCAGTACTTC.

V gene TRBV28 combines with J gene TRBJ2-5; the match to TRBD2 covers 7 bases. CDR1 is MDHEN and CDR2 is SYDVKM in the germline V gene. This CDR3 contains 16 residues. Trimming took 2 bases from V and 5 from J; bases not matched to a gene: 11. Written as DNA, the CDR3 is TGTGCCAGCAGTTTAGGCTCCGGCGGGGGTGGGGAGACCCAGTACTTC. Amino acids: CASSLGSGGGGETQYF. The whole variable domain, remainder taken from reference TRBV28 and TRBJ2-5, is DVKVTQSSRYLVKRTGEKVFLECVQDMDHENMFWYRQDPGLGLRLIYFSYDVKMKEKGDIPEGYSVSREKKERFSLILESASTNQTSMYLCASSLGSGGGGETQYFGPGTRLLVL.

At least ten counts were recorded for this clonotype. CDR3 sequence: CSASRREGFNEQFF. CDR3 DNA sequence: TGCAGTGCTAGTCGGCGGGAAGGCTTCAATGAGCAGTTCTTC. The chain carries TRBV20-1 and TRBJ2-1; perhaps TRBD2 as D (6 bases). Germline loops: CDR1 DFQATT, CDR2 SNEGSKA (reference sequence). Trimming shortened V by 3 bases and J by 6 bases, and 15 bases separated the two germline ends. The CDR3 is 14 amino acids.

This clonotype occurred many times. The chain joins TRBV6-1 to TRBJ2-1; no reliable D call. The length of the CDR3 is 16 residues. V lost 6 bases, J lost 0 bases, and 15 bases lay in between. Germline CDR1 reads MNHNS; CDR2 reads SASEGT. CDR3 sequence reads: CASSPTLYSSYNEQFF. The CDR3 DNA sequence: TGTGCCAGCAGCCCCACCCTCTATAGCTCCTACAATGAGCAGTTCTTC.

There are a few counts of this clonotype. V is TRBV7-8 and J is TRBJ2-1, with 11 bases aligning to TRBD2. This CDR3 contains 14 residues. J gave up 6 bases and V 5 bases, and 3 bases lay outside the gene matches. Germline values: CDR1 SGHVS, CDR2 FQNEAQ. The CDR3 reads CASSRGTSGNEQFF. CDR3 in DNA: TGTGCCAGCAGCAGAGGGACTAGCGGCAATGAGCAGTTCTTC.

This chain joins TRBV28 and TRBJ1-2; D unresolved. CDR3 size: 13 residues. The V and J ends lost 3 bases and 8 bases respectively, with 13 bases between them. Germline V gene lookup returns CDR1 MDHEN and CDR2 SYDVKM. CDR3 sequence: CASSLPGSLGYTF. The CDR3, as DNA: TGTGCCAGCAGTTTGCCAGGTTCTTTGGGCTACACCTTC.

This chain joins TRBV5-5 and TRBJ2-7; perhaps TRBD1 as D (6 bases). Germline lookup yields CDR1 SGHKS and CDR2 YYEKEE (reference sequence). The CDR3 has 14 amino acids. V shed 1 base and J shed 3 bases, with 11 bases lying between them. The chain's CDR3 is CASSLRDKIYEQYV. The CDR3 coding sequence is TGTGCCAGCAGCTTGCGGGACAAGATCTACGAGCAGTACGTC.

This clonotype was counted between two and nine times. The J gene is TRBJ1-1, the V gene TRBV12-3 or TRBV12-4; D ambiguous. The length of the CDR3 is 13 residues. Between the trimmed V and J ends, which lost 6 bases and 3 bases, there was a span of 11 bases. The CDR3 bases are TGTGCCAGCAGAGGAATTGGGGACACTGAAGCTTTCTTT. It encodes CASRGIGDTEAFF.

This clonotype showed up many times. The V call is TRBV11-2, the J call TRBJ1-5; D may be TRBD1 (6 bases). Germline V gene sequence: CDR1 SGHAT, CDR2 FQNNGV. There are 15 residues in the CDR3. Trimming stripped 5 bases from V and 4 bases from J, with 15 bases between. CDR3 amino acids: CASSLGTGRNQPQHF. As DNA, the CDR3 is TGTGCCAGCAGCCTAGGCACAGGGAGGAATCAGCCCCAGCATTTT. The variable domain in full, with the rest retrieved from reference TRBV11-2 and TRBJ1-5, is EAGVAQSPRYKIIEKRQSVAFWCNPISGHATLYWYQQILGQGPKLLIQFQNNGVVDDSQLPKDRFSAERLKGVDSTLKIQPAKLEDSAVYLCASSLGTGRNQPQHFGDGTRLSIL.

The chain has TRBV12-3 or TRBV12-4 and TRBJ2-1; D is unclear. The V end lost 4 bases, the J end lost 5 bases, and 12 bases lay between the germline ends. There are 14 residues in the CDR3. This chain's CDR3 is CASSSRAINNEQFF. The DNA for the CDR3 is TGTGCCAGCAGTTCCCGGGCGATTAACAATGAGCAGTTCTTC.

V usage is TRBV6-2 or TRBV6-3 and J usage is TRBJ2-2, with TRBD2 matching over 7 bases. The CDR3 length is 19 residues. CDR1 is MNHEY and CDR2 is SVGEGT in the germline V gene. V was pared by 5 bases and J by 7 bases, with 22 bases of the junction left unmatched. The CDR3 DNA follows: TGTGCCAGCAGTCTCCGGGTAGCGGGCCCTCTAGAAATCGTCGGGGAGCTGTTTTTT. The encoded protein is CASSLRVAGPLEIVGELFF.

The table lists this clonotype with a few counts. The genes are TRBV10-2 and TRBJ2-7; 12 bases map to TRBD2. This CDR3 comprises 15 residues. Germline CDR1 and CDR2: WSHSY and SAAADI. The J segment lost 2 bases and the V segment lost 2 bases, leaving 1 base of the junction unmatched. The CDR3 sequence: CASSEGLAGPYEQYV. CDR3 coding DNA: TGCGCCAGCAGTGAGGGACTAGCGGGACCCTACGAGCAGTACGTC.